The rows below give T cell receptor beta chains drawn from one sample of a study of blood T cell repertoires in COVID-19. The table came from immunoSEQ multiplex PCR; TCRdb's copy has only in-frame clones and leaves some out. The sample has roughly 150,000 clones, 85% seen once. The sample comprised peripheral blood. These receptors came from a woman at least 80 years old with COVID-19, enrolled during active disease. Both conserved end residues are part of each CDR3. The D gene is left open where the match is weak. Not all rows give a size; the values are once, few, many and, for expanded clones, a class.

>TRBJ2-2|NA|TRBV28|NA
CASRSTWTGELFF
TGTGCCAGCAGGTCCACATGGACCGGGGAGCTGTTTTTT
>TRBJ1-2|TRBD1|TRBV5-1|NA
CASSLGGGYGYTF
TGCGCCAGCAGCTTGGGAGGGGGCTACGGCTACACCTTC
>TRBJ2-1|TRBD2|TRBV5-1|NA
CASSLTLAGVKNEQFF
TGCGCCAGCAGCTTGACACTAGCGGGAGTGAAAAATGAGCAGTTCTTC
>TRBJ1-3|TRBD1|TRBV14|NA
CASSQAGQGTRNTIYF
TGTGCCAGCAGCCAGGCCGGACAGGGCACGAGAAACACCATATATTTT
>TRBJ1-1|NA|TRBV7-8|once
CASSLSSGQAFF
TGTGCCAGCAGCTTATCCTCAGGGCAAGCTTTCTTT
>TRBJ2-7|NA|TRBV20-1|NA
CSARGLYEQYF
TGCAGTGCTAGGGGGCTCTACGAGCAGTACTTC
>TRBJ1-6|TRBD1|TRBV5-1|NA
CASSLEGQLYNSPLHF
TGCGCCAGCAGCTTGGAGGGACAGCTCTATAATTCACCCCTCCACTTT
>TRBJ1-1|NA|TRBV6-1|NA
CASSEGGGDWPEAFF
TGTGCCAGCAGTGAAGGTGGGGGGGATTGGCCTGAAGCTTTCTTT
>TRBJ1-2|TRBD1|TRBV5-1|NA
CASSGTGNYGYTF
TGCGCCAGCAGCGGGACAGGGAACTATGGCTACACCTTC
>TRBJ1-6|NA|TRBV19|NA
CASSSRQDPLYSDSPLHF
TGTGCCAGTAGTAGCCGACAGGATCCCCTGTATTCGGATTCACCCCTCCACTTT
>TRBJ2-2|NA|TRBV28|NA
CVIKAANTGELFF
TGTGTTATTAAAGCGGCGAACACCGGGGAGCTGTTTTTT
>TRBJ1-1|NA|TRBV9|NA
CASSVGSLLNTEAFF
TGTGCCAGCAGCGTAGGAAGCCTTTTGAACACTGAAGCTTTCTTT
>TRBJ1-1|NA|TRBV4-1|NA
CASSPSPGNTEAFF
TGCGCCAGCAGCCCCTCGCCGGGGAACACTGAAGCTTTCTTT
>TRBJ2-1|TRBD1|TRBV12-3/TRBV12-4|NA
CASSFSRGNEQFF
TGTGCCAGCAGTTTTTCCAGGGGGAATGAGCAGTTCTTC
>TRBJ2-7|TRBD1|TRBV6-5|NA
CASSYGQGAREQYF
TGTGCCAGCAGTTACGGACAGGGGGCGCGCGAGCAGTACTTC
>TRBJ2-1|TRBD2|TRBV7-9|NA
CASTLGLVASGGILDNEQFF
TGTGCCAGCACCCTGGGGTTAGTGGCTAGCGGGGGTATCCTCGACAATGAGCAGTTCTTC
>TRBJ1-3|NA|TRBV3-1/TRBV3-2|NA
CASSQAGSSGNTIYF
TGTGCCAGCAGCCAAGCAGGGTCGTCTGGAAACACCATATATTTT
>TRBJ2-5|NA|TRBV5-1|medium-sized
CASQPQEQETQYF
TGCGCCAGCCAACCACAGGAGCAAGAGACCCAGTACTTC
>TRBJ2-6|NA|TRBV24-1|NA
CATSYRSSGANVLTF
TGTGCCACCAGTTACAGGTCCTCTGGGGCCAACGTCCTGACTTTC
>TRBJ2-2|NA|TRBV9|NA
CASNPHGAGDTGELFF
TGTGCCAGCAACCCTCACGGAGCTGGTGACACCGGGGAGCTGTTTTTT
>TRBJ1-4|NA|TRBV28|NA
CASIDPGEKLFF
TGTGCCAGCATTGACCCCGGGGAAAAACTGTTTTTT
>TRBJ2-1|NA|TRBV2|NA
CASRYGGEQFF
TGTGCCAGCAGATATGGGGGCGAGCAGTTCTTC
>TRBJ2-1|NA|TRBV18|NA
CASSPRVYGEQFF
TGTGCCAGCTCACCCCGGGTTTACGGTGAGCAGTTCTTC
>TRBJ1-2|NA|TRBV21-1|NA
CASSKGGGTGSTF
TGTGCCAGCAGCAAAGGAGGAGGGACAGGGAGTACCTTC
>TRBJ1-4|TRBD1|TRBV5-1|once
CASSLGQRNEKLFF
TGCGCCAGCAGCCTGGGACAGAGGAATGAAAAACTGTTTTTT
>TRBJ2-2|NA|TRBV7-9|NA
CASSLDGVGELFF
TGTGCCAGCAGCTTAGACGGAGTCGGGGAGCTGTTTTTT
>TRBJ1-2|TRBD1|TRBV6-5|NA
CASSYVRGENYGYTF
TGTGCCAGCAGTTACGTCAGGGGGGAGAACTATGGCTACACCTTC
>TRBJ1-2|NA|TRBV5-1|NA
CASSENQAGAYGYTF
TGCGCCAGCAGCGAGAACCAGGCGGGGGCCTATGGCTACACCTTC
>TRBJ1-2|NA|TRBV7-2|NA
CASSPTRVNLGYTF
TGTGCCAGCAGCCCAACCCGGGTGAATCTTGGCTACACCTTC
>TRBJ1-3|TRBD1|TRBV5-1|NA
CASSLGGGLSGGNTIYF
TGCGCCAGCAGCTTGGGAGGGGGCTTGTCCGGAGGAAACACCATATATTTT
>TRBJ1-1|NA|TRBV6-5|NA
CASCTRVYEAFF
TGTGCCAGTTGCACCAGGGTCTATGAAGCTTTCTTT
>TRBJ1-2|NA|TRBV12-3/TRBV12-4|NA
CASSSHYGYTF
TGTGCCAGCAGTTCTCACTATGGCTACACCTTC
>TRBJ2-3|TRBD2|TRBV16|NA
CASSQRWLAGVGTDTQYF
TGTGCCAGCAGCCAACGTTGGCTAGCGGGAGTCGGGACAGATACGCAGTATTTT
>TRBJ2-7|TRBD2|TRBV5-1|NA
CASSPSGTSVSSYEQYF
TGCGCCAGCAGTCCCTCCGGGACTAGCGTTAGCTCCTACGAGCAGTACTTC
>TRBJ1-1|NA|TRBV9|once
CASSKAPGENTEAFF
TGTGCCAGCAGCAAAGCCCCCGGAGAGAACACTGAAGCTTTCTTT